This TCR beta chain was profiled in a study of blood T cell repertoires in COVID-19. Whole-study context: There were acute and convalescent COVID-19 samples, and they came from the United States, Italy and Spain. PBMCs, B-cell-depleted T cells, or T cells provided the cDNA or gDNA that made up the material.

This table comes from immunoSEQ multiplex PCR, and its TCRdb copy is limited to in-frame clones, with some not included. The sample has over 200,000 clones; nearly 90% are singletons. CDR1 and CDR2 from the germline V gene are WNHNN and SYGVQD (reference sequence). V shed 3 bases, J shed 6 bases, and the junction held 13 bases outside the gene matches. The CDR3 is 17 amino acids. Material for sequencing was peripheral blood. This sequence was found in a woman under 30 who had recovered from COVID-19. The rearrangement joins TRBV10-1 to TRBJ2-3, with 9 positions matching TRBD2. CDR3 in amino acids: CASSDPGSGRPEDTQYF. CDR3 bases: TGCGCCAGCAGTGACCCAGGGAGCGGGAGGCCCGAGGATACGCAGTATTTT.